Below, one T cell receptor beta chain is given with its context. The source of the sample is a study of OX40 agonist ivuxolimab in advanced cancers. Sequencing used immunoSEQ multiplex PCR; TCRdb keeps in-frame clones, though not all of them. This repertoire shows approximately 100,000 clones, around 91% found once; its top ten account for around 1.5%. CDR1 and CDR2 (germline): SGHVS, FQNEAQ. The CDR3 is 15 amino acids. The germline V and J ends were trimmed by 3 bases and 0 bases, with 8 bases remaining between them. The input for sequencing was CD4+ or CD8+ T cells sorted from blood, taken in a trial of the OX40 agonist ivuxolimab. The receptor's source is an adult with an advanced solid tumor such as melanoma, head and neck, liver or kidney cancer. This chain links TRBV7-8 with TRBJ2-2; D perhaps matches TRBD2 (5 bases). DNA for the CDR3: TGTGCCAGCAGCTTTAAGCGGACGAACACCGGGGAGCTGTTTTTT. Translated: CASSFKRTNTGELFF.